This T cell receptor beta chain is from a study of cytomegalovirus exposure and HLA in healthy donors. Overall study findings and caveats: TCR beta chains numbering some 160 were designated cytomegalovirus-associated. The sole available immune exposure information was CMV serostatus.

Concerning this clone itself: What it binds is not known.

The germline CDR1 and CDR2 sequences are MNHNY and SVGAGI (reference sequence). Trimming left V 2 bases short and J 6 bases short, with 11 bases between. CDR3 length: 14 amino acids. In the PCR, 60 Vbeta and 13 Jbeta primers were used. The assay was immunoSEQ multiplex PCR, and TCRdb's table has in-frame clones only and misses some. Among some 200,000 clones listed, approximately 88% were seen once. This chain joins TRBV6-6 and TRBJ2-1; tentative D call: TRBD2 (7 bases). This TCR was sampled from a boy aged 2 to 9 in good health and CMV-seronegative. The sample comprised PBMCs. The CDR3 loop is CASSYLRGGNEQFF. DNA for the CDR3: TGTGCCAGCAGTTACCTTAGGGGGGGCAATGAGCAGTTCTTC.